What follows are 12 T cell receptor beta chains derived from one specimen sequenced in a study of cytomegalovirus exposure and HLA in healthy donors. The PCR used 60 Vbeta and 13 Jbeta primers. Sequencing was performed with immunoSEQ multiplex PCR; in TCRdb, only in-frame clones are kept and a portion is missing. The repertoire holds tens of thousands of clones, with roughly 80% as singletons. The sample comprised PBMCs. These receptors all stem from a man in his forties or fifties in good health and CMV-seronegative.

This chain uses TRBV28 with TRBJ1-1; no firm D call. The CDR3 runs to 11 residues. V dropped 7 bases and J dropped 5 bases, with 8 bases sitting between them. The germline gives CDR1 MDHEN, CDR2 SYDVKM. CDR3 DNA sequence: TGTGCCAGCATTTTCATGACTGAAGCTTTCTTT. It codes for CASIFMTEAFF.

The CDR3 sequence: CASSGGQLNTEAFF. The CDR3, as DNA: TGTGCCAGCAGTGGAGGACAACTGAACACTGAAGCTTTCTTT. The V gene is TRBV6-1, the J gene TRBJ1-1; the D gene is possibly TRBD1 (5 bases). Germline CDR1 MNHNS, CDR2 SASEGT. V gave up 4 bases and J gave up 0 bases, with 9 bases separating them. The CDR3 consists of 14 residues.

The V call is TRBV7-3, the J call TRBJ1-1; D possibly corresponds to TRBD1 (6 bases). The CDR3 totals 16 residues. Germline lookup yields CDR1 SGHTA and CDR2 FQGTGA. V lost 1 base and J 0 bases, leaving 12 bases between the germline ends. The CDR3 DNA follows: TGTGCCAGCAGCTTAATACCCGCAGGGGTGAACACTGAAGCTTTCTTT. This codes for CASSLIPAGVNTEAFF.

This clone was detected only a few times. The rearrangement uses TRBV28 and TRBJ2-7; 10 bases line up with TRBD1. This CDR3 is 15 amino acids long. The germline gives CDR1 MDHEN, CDR2 SYDVKM. With 2 bases clipped from V and 5 bases from J, the junction kept 6 bases outside the gene matches. CDR3 in DNA: TGTGCCAGCAGTTTACCCGGGACAGGGGTGGACGAGCAGTACTTC. As protein: CASSLPGTGVDEQYF. Drawing the rest from reference TRBV28 and TRBJ2-7, the complete variable domain is DVKVTQSSRYLVKRTGEKVFLECVQDMDHENMFWYRQDPGLGLRLIYFSYDVKMKEKGDIPEGYSVSREKKERFSLILESASTNQTSMYLCASSLPGTGVDEQYFGPGTRLTVT.

V is TRBV19 and J is TRBJ2-7; 8 bases align to TRBD1. Unmatched junction bases numbered 7, after V lost 4 bases and J lost 5 bases. This CDR3 is 14 amino acids long. Germline loops: CDR1 LNHDA, CDR2 SQIVND (reference sequence). DNA of the CDR3: TGTGCCAGTAGTAGGGCAGGGGGCTTCGACGAGCAGTACTTC. As protein: CASSRAGGFDEQYF.

The chain couples TRBV5-1 to TRBJ2-3; D not certain. The CDR3 extends over 15 amino acids. The V end was cut by 3 bases, the J end by 1 base, with 12 bases between. Germline V gene data show CDR1 as SGHRS and CDR2 as YFSETQ. CDR3 DNA: TGCGCCAGCAGCTACGTCTCAGAACGCACAGATACGCAGTATTTT. Translation gives CASSYVSERTDTQYF.

The CDR3 nucleotides are TGTGCCAGCAGCCGAGACAGGGGCACTGAAGCTTTCTTT. Translation gives CASSRDRGTEAFF. The chain joins TRBV4-2 to TRBJ1-1, with 8 bases aligning to TRBD1. Germline assignment: CDR1 LGHNA and CDR2 YNFKEQ. The junction had 2 bases not matched to a gene; V was cut back by 4 bases and J by 4 bases. This CDR3 comprises 13 residues.

This chain joins TRBV6-6 and TRBJ1-2; TRBD1 agrees at 7 bases. V was pared by 5 bases and J by 1 base, with 1 base of the junction left unmatched. Looked up from germline, CDR1 is MNHNY and CDR2 is SVGAGI (reference sequence). The CDR3 has 13 amino acids. For the CDR3, the DNA is TGTGCCAGCAGTGACAGGGATAACTATGGCTACACCTTC. Translated: CASSDRDNYGYTF.

CDR3 coding DNA: TGTGCCAGCACCTCGAGAGTAGGAGCGGTCGGTTATGGCTACACCTTC. It codes for CASTSRVGAVGYGYTF. The chain combines TRBV7-2 with TRBJ1-2; no clear D. Germline CDR1 reads SGHTA; CDR2 reads FQGNSA. V was trimmed by 7 bases and J by 5 bases, leaving 23 bases between them. The CDR3 covers 16 residues.

The J gene is TRBJ1-6, the V gene TRBV30; a weak D match, TRBD1 (6 bases). The ends were cut back, 3 bases at V and 7 bases at J, with 16 bases in the middle. The germline V gene has CDR1 GTSNPN and CDR2 SVGIG (reference sequence). This CDR3 is 15 amino acids long. The CDR3 nucleotides are TGTGCCTGGAGCTGGACAGCCTTGGGGAATTCACCCCTCCACTTT. Translating it yields CAWSWTALGNSPLHF.

The chain is built from TRBV19 and TRBJ1-5; a weak D match, TRBD1 (5 bases). Germline V gene lookup returns CDR1 LNHDA and CDR2 SQIVND (reference sequence). V lost 5 bases, J lost 7 bases, and 12 bases lay in between. The CDR3 consists of 13 residues. The CDR3 is CASSPGVSQPQHF. The CDR3 bases are TGTGCCAGTAGTCCGGGGGTCAGCCAGCCCCAGCATTTT. Looking up the rest from reference TRBV19 and TRBJ1-5 gives the full variable domain: DGGITQSPKYLFRKEGQNVTLSCEQNLNHDAMYWYRQDPGQGLRLIYYSQIVNDFQKGDIAEGYSVSREKKESFPLTVTSAQKNPTAFYLCASSPGVSQPQHFGDGTRLSIL.

In nucleotides, the CDR3 is TGTGCCAGCAGCTCGATTGGTGGGACAGTAGGCACTGAAGCTTTCTTT. Protein product: CASSSIGGTVGTEAFF. This sequence joins TRBV7-9 and TRBJ1-1; 7 bases are a match to TRBD1. The CDR3 is made up of 16 amino acids. V trimming: 4 bases; J trimming: 4 bases; junction bases outside the gene matches: 12. Germline CDR1 reads SEHNR; CDR2 reads FQNEAQ (reference sequence).